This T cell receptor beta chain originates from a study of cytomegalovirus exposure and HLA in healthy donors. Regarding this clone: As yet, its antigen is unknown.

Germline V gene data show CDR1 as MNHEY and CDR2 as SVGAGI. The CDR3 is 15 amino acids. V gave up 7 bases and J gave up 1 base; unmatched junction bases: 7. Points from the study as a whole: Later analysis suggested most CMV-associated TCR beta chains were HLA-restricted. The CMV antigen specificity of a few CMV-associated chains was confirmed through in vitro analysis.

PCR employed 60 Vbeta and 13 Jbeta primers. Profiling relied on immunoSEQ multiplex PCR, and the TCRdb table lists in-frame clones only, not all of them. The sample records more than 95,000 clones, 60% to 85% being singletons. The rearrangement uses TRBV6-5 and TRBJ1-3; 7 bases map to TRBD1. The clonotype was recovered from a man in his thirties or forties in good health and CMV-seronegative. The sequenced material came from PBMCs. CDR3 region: CASIKTTGSGNTIYF. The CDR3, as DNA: TGTGCCAGCATTAAGACGACAGGGTCTGGAAACACCATATATTTT.